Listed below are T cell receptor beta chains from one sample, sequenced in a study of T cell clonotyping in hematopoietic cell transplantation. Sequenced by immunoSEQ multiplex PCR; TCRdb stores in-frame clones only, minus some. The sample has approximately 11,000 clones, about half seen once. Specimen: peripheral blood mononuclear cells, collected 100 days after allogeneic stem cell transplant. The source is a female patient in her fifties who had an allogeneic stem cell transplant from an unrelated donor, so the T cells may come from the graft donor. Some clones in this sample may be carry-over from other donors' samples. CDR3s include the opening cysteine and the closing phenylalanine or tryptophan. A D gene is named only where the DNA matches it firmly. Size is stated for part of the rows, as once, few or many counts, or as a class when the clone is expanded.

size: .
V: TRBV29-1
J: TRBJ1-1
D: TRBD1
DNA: TGCAGCGTTGAGGACAGGGCAGCTTTCTTT
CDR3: CSVEDRAAFF

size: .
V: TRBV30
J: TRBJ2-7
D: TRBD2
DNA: TGTGCCTGGAGTTTCGCCGGGACTAGCGCAATCTACGAGCAGTACTTC
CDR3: CAWSFAGTSAIYEQYF

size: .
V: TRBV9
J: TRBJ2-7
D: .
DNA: TGTGCCAGCAGCGTAGGAACGGGGTTCTCCTACGAGCAGTACTTC
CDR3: CASSVGTGFSYEQYF

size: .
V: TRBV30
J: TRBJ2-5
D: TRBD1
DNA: TGTGCCTGGGGTCGAGGGACAGGGGGCTCAGAGACCCAGTACTTC
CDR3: CAWGRGTGGSETQYF

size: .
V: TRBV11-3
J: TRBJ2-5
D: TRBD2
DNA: TGTGCCAGCAGCGGTAGCGGGAGCGGGAAAGAGACCCAGTACTTC
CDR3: CASSGSGSGKETQYF

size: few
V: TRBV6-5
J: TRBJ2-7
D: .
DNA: TGTGCCAGCAGAATGAACTATCACCCCTACGAGCAGTACTTC
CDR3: CASRMNYHPYEQYF

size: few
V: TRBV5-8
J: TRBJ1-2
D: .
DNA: TGTGCCAGCAGCTTGGGGGGCCTGAGGGTCGGCTACACCTTC
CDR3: CASSLGGLRVGYTF

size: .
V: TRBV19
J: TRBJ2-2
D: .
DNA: TGTGCCAGTAGTTGGGGGGCCACCCGCGGGGAGCTGTTTTTT
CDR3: CASSWGATRGELFF

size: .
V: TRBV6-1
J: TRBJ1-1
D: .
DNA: TGTGCCAGCACGATAGGACTTGGACAGAACACTGAAGCTTTCTTT
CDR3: CASTIGLGQNTEAFF

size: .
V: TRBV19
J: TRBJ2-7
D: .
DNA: TGTGCCAGTCGAAAGTACGGGGGTTTGGACGAGCAGTACTTC
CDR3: CASRKYGGLDEQYF

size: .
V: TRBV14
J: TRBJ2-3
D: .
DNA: TGTGCCAGCAGGCTAGGGGCAGATACGCAGTATTTT
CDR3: CASRLGADTQYF

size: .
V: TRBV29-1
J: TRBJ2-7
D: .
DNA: TGCAGCGTTAGGAAGGACGAGCAGTACTTC
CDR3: CSVRKDEQYF

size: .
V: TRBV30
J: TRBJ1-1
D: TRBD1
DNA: TGTGCCTGCCCTCCCGGGACAGGGGGGCCTGAAGCTTTCTTT
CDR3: CACPPGTGGPEAFF

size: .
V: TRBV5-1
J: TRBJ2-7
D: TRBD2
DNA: TGCGCCAGCAGCTTGCGGGGGGAATGGGGACGAAGCGAGCAGTACTTC
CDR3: CASSLRGEWGRSEQYF

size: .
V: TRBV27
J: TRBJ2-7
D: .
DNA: TGTGCCAGCAGACAGGGCTACGAGCAGTACTTC
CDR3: CASRQGYEQYF

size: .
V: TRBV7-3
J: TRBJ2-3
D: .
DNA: TGTGCCAGCAGCTCCTACGGAACCGATACGCAGTATTTT
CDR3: CASSSYGTDTQYF

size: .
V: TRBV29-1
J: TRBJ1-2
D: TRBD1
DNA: TGCAGCGTTGTCTTGGACAGGGATGGCTACACCTTC
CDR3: CSVVLDRDGYTF

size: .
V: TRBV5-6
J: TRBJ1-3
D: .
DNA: TGTGCCAGCAGCTTGGAGGGGCCGTTCTCTGGAAACACCATATATTTT
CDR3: CASSLEGPFSGNTIYF

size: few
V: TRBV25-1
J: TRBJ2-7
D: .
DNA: TGTGCCAGCAGTGCCATTTACGAGCAGTACTTC
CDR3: CASSAIYEQYF

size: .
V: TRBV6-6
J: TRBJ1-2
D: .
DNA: TGTGCCAGCAGTTATGGGGGCTACACCTTC
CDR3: CASSYGGYTF

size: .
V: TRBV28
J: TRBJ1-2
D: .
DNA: TGTGCCAGCACCCCCGTCGCCAAATCTAACTATGGCTACACCTTC
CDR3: CASTPVAKSNYGYTF

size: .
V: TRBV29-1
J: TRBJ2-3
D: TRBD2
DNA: TGCAGCGGCATCGGACTAGCGGATAGCACAGATACGCAGTATTTT
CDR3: CSGIGLADSTDTQYF

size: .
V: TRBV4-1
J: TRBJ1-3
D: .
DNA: TGCGCCAGCAGCCGCCAGGGAGACACCATATATTTT
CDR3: CASSRQGDTIYF

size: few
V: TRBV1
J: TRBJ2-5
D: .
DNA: TGCACCAGCGGGCGAATGGTGGAGACCCAGTACTTC
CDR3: CTSGRMVETQYF

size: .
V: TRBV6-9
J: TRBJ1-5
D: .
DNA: TGTGCCAGCAGTTTAGCCAGGGTCAATCAGCCCCAGCATTTT
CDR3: CASSLARVNQPQHF

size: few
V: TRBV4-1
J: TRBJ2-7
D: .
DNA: TGCGCCAGCAGCCCGATCGGGCGGAAGACATCCTACGAGCAGTACTTC
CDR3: CASSPIGRKTSYEQYF

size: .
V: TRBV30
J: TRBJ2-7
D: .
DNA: TGTGCCTGGAGTCCCGGGGTTGGCGACTACGAGCAGTACTTC
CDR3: CAWSPGVGDYEQYF

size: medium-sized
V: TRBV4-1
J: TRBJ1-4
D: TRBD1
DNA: TGCGCCAGCAAGGCGGAAGGAGGGGGCGCCTTGAATGAAAAACTGTTTTTT
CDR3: CASKAEGGGALNEKLFF

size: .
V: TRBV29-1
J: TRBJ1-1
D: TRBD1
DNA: TGCAGCGTCGAATCCGGGACAGGGGGGGCCACTGAAGCTTTCTTT
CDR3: CSVESGTGGATEAFF

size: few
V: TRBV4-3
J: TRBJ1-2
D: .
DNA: TGCGCCAGCAGCCAAGAAAAAGGGGTCCCCAGCTATGGCTACACCTTC
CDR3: CASSQEKGVPSYGYTF

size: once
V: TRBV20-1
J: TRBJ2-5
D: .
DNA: TGCAGTGTTAACAGAAGGGAGACCCAGTACTTC
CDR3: CSVNRRETQYF

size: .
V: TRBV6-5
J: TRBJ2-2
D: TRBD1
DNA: TGTGCCAGCACTCGGGACAGGGATTTCACCGGGGAGCTGTTTTTT
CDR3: CASTRDRDFTGELFF

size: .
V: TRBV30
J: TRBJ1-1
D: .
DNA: TGTGCCTGGAGTGGGACGACAGGCACTGAAGCTTTCTTT
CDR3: CAWSGTTGTEAFF

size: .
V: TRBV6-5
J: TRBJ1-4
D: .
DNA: TGTGCCAGCAGCCGGACAGCAACTAATGAAAAACTGTTTTTT
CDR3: CASSRTATNEKLFF

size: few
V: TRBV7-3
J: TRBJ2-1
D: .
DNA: TGTGCCAGCAGCAAGGACGGTAGGAGTGAGCAGTTCTTC
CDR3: CASSKDGRSEQFF

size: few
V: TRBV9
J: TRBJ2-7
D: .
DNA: TGTGCCAGCAGCGTAGGATTACCGGGCTACGAGCAGTACTTC
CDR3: CASSVGLPGYEQYF

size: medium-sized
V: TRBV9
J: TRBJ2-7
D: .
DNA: TGTGCCAGCAGCCCTTGGGACACGGGTAACGAGCAGTACTTC
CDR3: CASSPWDTGNEQYF

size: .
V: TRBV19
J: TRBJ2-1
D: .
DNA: TGTGCCAGTAGTATAGGGATTGGCAATGAGCAGTTCTTC
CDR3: CASSIGIGNEQFF

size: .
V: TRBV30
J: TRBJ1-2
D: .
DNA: TGTGCCTGGAGCTTCGGCTACTATGGCTACACCTTC
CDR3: CAWSFGYYGYTF

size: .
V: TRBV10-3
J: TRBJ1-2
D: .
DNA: TGTGCCATCAGCGAGGGTAACTATGGCTACACCTTC
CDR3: CAISEGNYGYTF

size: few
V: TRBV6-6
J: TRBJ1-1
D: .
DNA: TGTGCCAGCAGTTATGGAGGGACTGAAGCTTTCTTT
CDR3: CASSYGGTEAFF

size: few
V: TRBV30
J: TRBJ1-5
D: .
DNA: TGTGCCTGGAGTGAGGGGGGGCATCAGCCCCAGCATTTT
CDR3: CAWSEGGHQPQHF

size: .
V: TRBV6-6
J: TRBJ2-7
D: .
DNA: TGTGCCAGCAGTTACTCAGCGTACGAGCAGTACTTC
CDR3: CASSYSAYEQYF

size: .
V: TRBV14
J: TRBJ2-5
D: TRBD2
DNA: TGTGCCAGCAGCTTGGGACTAGCGCAAGAGACCCAGTACTTC
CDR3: CASSLGLAQETQYF

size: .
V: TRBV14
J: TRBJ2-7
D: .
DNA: TGTGCCAGCAGCCCCCTGAGCAGAGGCCGCTACGAGCAGTACTTC
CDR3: CASSPLSRGRYEQYF

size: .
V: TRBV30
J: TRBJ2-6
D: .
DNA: TGTGCCTGGAGTCTCAACTCTGGGGCCAACGTCCTGACTTTC
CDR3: CAWSLNSGANVLTF

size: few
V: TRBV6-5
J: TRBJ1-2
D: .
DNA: TGTGCCAGCAGTTACTCTGGGGGGCTACGGGGCTACACCTTC
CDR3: CASSYSGGLRGYTF

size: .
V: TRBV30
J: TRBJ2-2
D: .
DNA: TGTGCCTGGAGTCTCCACGGGGAGCTGTTTTTT
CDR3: CAWSLHGELFF

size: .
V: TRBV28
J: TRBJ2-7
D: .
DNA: TGTGCCAGCAGAGTGAGACTGGCCTACGAGCAGTACTTC
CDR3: CASRVRLAYEQYF

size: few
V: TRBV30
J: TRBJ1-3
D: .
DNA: TGTGCCTGGAAGAAGGCTGGAAACACCATATATTTT
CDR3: CAWKKAGNTIYF

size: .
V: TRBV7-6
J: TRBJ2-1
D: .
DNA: TGTGCCAGCAGCTTAGCCGGCGGGATGCAGTTCTTC
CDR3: CASSLAGGMQFF

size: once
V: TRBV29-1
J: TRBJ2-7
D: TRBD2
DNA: TGCAGCGCCCTGCCGGGGGGAGGAAGCTACGAGCAGTACTTC
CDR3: CSALPGGGSYEQYF

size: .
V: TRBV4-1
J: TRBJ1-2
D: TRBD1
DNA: TGCGCCAGCAGCCCGAGTCCCGGGACAGGGGTTGTAGGCTACACCTTC
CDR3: CASSPSPGTGVVGYTF

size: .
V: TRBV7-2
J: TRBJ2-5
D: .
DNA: TGTGCCAGCAGCTTAGCGGCGGGGATCGAGACCCAGTACTTC
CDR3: CASSLAAGIETQYF

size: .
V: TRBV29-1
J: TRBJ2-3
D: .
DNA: TGCAGCGTTGGGGTCAGCGGAGATACGCAGTATTTT
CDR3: CSVGVSGDTQYF

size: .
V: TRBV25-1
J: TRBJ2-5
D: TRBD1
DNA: TGTGCCAGCAGTGAAGGAAACCACAGGGGAGAGACCCAGTACTTC
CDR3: CASSEGNHRGETQYF

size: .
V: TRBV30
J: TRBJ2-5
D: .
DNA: TGTGCCTGGAGTGTACTTGTAGGGCCAGCGTACTTC
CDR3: CAWSVLVGPAYF

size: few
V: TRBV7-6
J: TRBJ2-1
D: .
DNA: TGTGCCAGCAGCCCTGAACCGGGTTACAATGAGCAGTTCTTC
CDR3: CASSPEPGYNEQFF

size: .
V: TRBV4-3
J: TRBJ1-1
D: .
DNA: TGCGCCAGCAGCCAAGATCTAACAGATGAAGCTTTCTTT
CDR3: CASSQDLTDEAFF

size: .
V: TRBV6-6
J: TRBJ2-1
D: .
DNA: TGTGCCAGCAGTTACGAGACGTACAATGAGCAGTTCTTC
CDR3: CASSYETYNEQFF